The 3 T cell receptor beta chains in this list originate from one sample, sequenced in a study of memory CD4+ T cells and cytomegalovirus serostatus. Here immunoSEQ multiplex PCR was the method, and the copy in TCRdb shows in-frame clones only, minus some. The table includes 61,000 or so clones, 80% detected once. Single viable CD3+CD4+CD8-CD45RO+ cells were sorted as the memory CD4+ T cells. The sequenced sample consisted of memory CD4+ T cells from blood. Source of these receptors: an adult in good health and CMV-seronegative. Some clones in this sample may be carry-over from other donors' samples.

CDR3 bases: TGTGCCAGCGGCAGGGGGCAGAGCAATCAGCCCCAGCATTTT. Its translation: CASGRGQSNQPQHF. V usage is TRBV2 and J usage is TRBJ1-5; 8 nucleotides line up with TRBD1. The CDR3 contains 14 residues. CDR1 and CDR2 from the germline V gene are SNHLY and FYNNEI. The junction had 4 bases not matched to a gene; V was cut back by 8 bases and J by 1 base.

CDR3 DNA: TGTGCCTGGAGTGTTTGGAAGACCCAGTACTTC. Protein sequence: CAWSVWKTQYF. The chain couples TRBV30 to TRBJ2-5; D not certain. CDR3 length equals 11 residues. V lost 0 bases and J 6 bases, leaving 5 bases between the germline ends. Germline-derived CDR1 and CDR2 are GTSNPN and SVGIG (reference sequence).

The V call is TRBV6-4, the J call TRBJ1-5; 9 bases fit TRBD1. Germline values: CDR1 MRHNA, CDR2 SNTAGT. V shed 6 bases and J 1 base; nucleotides not matched to a gene: 4. The CDR3 is 15 amino acids. This CDR3 reads CASRQTGGSNQPQHF. The DNA for the CDR3 is TGTGCCAGCAGGCAAACAGGGGGCAGCAATCAGCCCCAGCATTTT.